This is a list of T cell receptor beta chains from one sample in a study of blood T cell repertoires in COVID-19. The repertoire was sequenced with immunoSEQ multiplex PCR; TCRdb's copy has only in-frame clones and lacks some. Seen here are tens of thousands of clones, about 83% observed once, and the top ten hold approximately 44%. The source material was peripheral blood. All receptors derive from a woman older than 75 with acute or convalescent COVID-19. The CDR3 runs from the conserved cysteine through the conserved F or W. A D gene is named only where the DNA matches it firmly. Expanded clones are given a class, and other clones once, few, many or no size at all.

v_gene	j_gene	d_gene	abundance	CDR3nt	CDR3aa
TRBV5-8	TRBJ2-3	NA	many	TGTGCCAGCAGCTTCGGCAGGGGTACAGATACGCAGTATTTT	CASSFGRGTDTQYF
TRBV19	TRBJ1-4	TRBD1	once	TGTGCCAGTAGTGAGACAGGGATTAATGAAAAACTGTTTTTT	CASSETGINEKLFF
TRBV6-2/TRBV6-3	TRBJ1-5	NA	NA	TGTGCCAGCAGTTCCCAAGGAGCGGGCGGGGCACAGCCCCAGCATTTT	CASSSQGAGGAQPQHF
TRBV28	TRBJ2-7	TRBD1	NA	TGTGCCAGCAGTTTTACGGGACAGAATTTCTACGAGCAGTACTTC	CASSFTGQNFYEQYF
TRBV5-1	TRBJ2-5	NA	NA	TGCGCCAGCAGCTTGGGACCAGGGGATGGCGCGACCCAGTACTTC	CASSLGPGDGATQYF
TRBV15	TRBJ2-1	TRBD2	NA	TGTGCCACCAGCAGCTTAGCGGGGGGGCCCAATGAGCAGTTCTTC	CATSSLAGGPNEQFF
TRBV2	TRBJ2-7	TRBD1	NA	TGTGCCAGCAAGATAGACAGGGGGCCTGACGAGCAGTACTTC	CASKIDRGPDEQYF
TRBV5-4	TRBJ2-7	TRBD1	NA	TGTGCCAGCAGCCAGGGACAGGGGAGCTACGAGCAGTACTTC	CASSQGQGSYEQYF
TRBV4-1	TRBJ2-4	NA	NA	TGCGCCAGCAGCCCTTCCGCTAGAATGGGCAAAAACATTCAGTACTTC	CASSPSARMGKNIQYF
TRBV28	TRBJ1-6	NA	NA	TGTGCCAGCAGTTTAACAGGGCATTCACCCCTCCACTTT	CASSLTGHSPLHF
TRBV7-2	TRBJ1-1	NA	NA	TGTGCCAGCAGCTCTCAGAAGAACACTGAAGCTTTCTTT	CASSSQKNTEAFF
TRBV2	TRBJ1-2	NA	few	TGTGCCAGCAGTGATGGGGGCGGAATCTATGGCTACACCTTC	CASSDGGGIYGYTF
TRBV5-1	TRBJ2-7	NA	NA	TGCGCCAGCAGCTCCGGAGTACTGTACGAGCAGTACTTC	CASSSGVLYEQYF
TRBV19	TRBJ1-5	TRBD1	NA	TGTGCCAGTAGTATAGGGACAGGTTTCGGTCAGCCCCAGCATTTT	CASSIGTGFGQPQHF